The present TCR beta chain was sequenced within a study of control samples from healthy donors and cancer patients. In this sample, this clone turned up once. Repertoires were generated with immunoSEQ multiplex PCR, while TCRdb's copy carries only in-frame clones and drops some. The top ten clones hold around 9.5% of a sample with about 92,000 clones, more than 75% of them seen once. The CDR3 sequence is 14 residues long. Looked up from germline, CDR1 is MNHEY and CDR2 is SVGAGI. Between the trimmed V and J ends, which lost 6 bases and 1 base, there was a span of 12 bases. The source of this sequence is a woman between 55 and 75 years old in good health. The specimen was blood. V is TRBV6-5 and J is TRBJ1-1; weak D call: TRBD1 (5 bases). CDR3 loop: CASSRGHRNTEAFF. The CDR3 nucleotides are TGTGCCAGCAGCAGAGGACACCGGAACACTGAAGCTTTCTTT.